These 14 T cell receptor beta chains came from one sample sequenced in a study of CD8 T cells in Susac syndrome. RNA was extracted with the RNeasy kit, and a quantity of about 0.45 to 1 ug was reverse transcribed using random hexamers. From the immunoSEQ multiplex PCR reads, TCRdb called clonotypes with MiXCR, one entry per CDR3 protein. The sample shows 250,000 to 300,000 distinct CDR3 sequences, 85% of them seen only once. The sequenced sample was CD8+ T cells from PBMCs. These TCRs come from a human donor with multiple sclerosis.

This clonotype was detected once. The chain recombines TRBV29-1 with TRBJ2-7, with D unresolved. Per germline, CDR1 SQVTM and CDR2 ANQGSEA. The CDR3 contains 13 residues. V was clipped by 6 bases and J by 0 bases, with 12 bases between them. The CDR3 bases are TGCAGCGTGCTCATCATGTCCTCCTACGAGCAGTACTTC. Encoded protein: CSVLIMSSYEQYF.

This chain joins TRBV14 and TRBJ2-1; TRBD2 might be the D (5 bases). Germline values: CDR1 SGHDN, CDR2 FVKESK. Trimming pared 0 bases from V and 2 bases from J, leaving 14 bases between. The CDR3 consists of 17 residues. The CDR3 spells CASSQDRRPITYNEQFF. The CDR3 DNA is TGTGCCAGCAGCCAAGATAGGAGGCCTATAACCTACAATGAGCAGTTCTTC.

About this clonotype itself: Without the conserved terminal phenylalanine or tryptophan, this CDR3 likely stems from a read error. The chain employs TRBV18 and TRBJ2-7; 8 nucleotides line up with TRBD1. CDR1 is KGHSH and CDR2 is LQKENI in the germline V gene. The V gene end was trimmed by 1 base and the J gene end by 2 bases; junction bases not matched to a gene: 7. The CDR3 is made up of 16 amino acids. As DNA, the CDR3 is TGTGCCAGCTCACCACACAAGGGACAGGCTGCCTACGAGCAGTACCTC. It translates to CASSPHKGQAAYEQYL.

V and J are TRBV7-3 and TRBJ2-5; TRBD1 matches 7 bases. Germline V lookup: CDR1 SGHTA, CDR2 FQGTGA. The CDR3 spans 15 residues. V shed 5 bases and J 3 bases; nucleotides not matched to a gene: 9. The CDR3, as DNA: TGTGCCAGCAGCCAAGGACAGGTCATCAAAGAGACCCAGTACTTC. As protein: CASSQGQVIKETQYF. The whole variable domain, filled in from reference TRBV7-3 and TRBJ2-5, reads GAGVSQTPSNKVTEKGKYVELRCDPISGHTALYWYRQSLGQGPEFLIYFQGTGAADDSGLPNDRFFAVRPEGSVSTLKIQRTERGDSAVYLCASSQGQVIKETQYFGPGTRLLVL.

The CDR3 loop is CASSLSGADGYTF. CDR3 DNA sequence: TGTGCCAGCAGTTTATCAGGGGCGGATGGCTACACCTTC. The chain employs TRBV27 and TRBJ1-2; possibly TRBD1 for D (5 bases). In germline, CDR1 is MNHEY, CDR2 SMNVEV (reference sequence). CDR3 length equals 13 residues. Trimming removed 0 bases from V and 6 bases from J, with 8 bases in between.

This clonotype was seen more than once but under ten times. The chain uses TRBV27 and TRBJ2-7, with 12 nucleotides matching TRBD2. The germline V gene has CDR1 MNHEY and CDR2 SMNVEV (reference sequence). The CDR3 totals 15 residues. V lost 2 bases and J lost 7; bases outside the gene matches: 6. This CDR3 is CASSLLAGGPGEQYF. DNA for the CDR3: TGTGCCAGCAGTTTACTAGCGGGAGGGCCGGGAGAGCAGTACTTC.

The chain employs TRBV28 and TRBJ1-5, with D uncertain. The CDR3 has 16 amino acids. The V and J ends lost 2 bases and 2 bases respectively, with 13 bases between them. In germline, CDR1 is MDHEN, CDR2 SYDVKM. The CDR3 loop is CASSLPQFRGNQPQHF. As DNA, the CDR3 is TGTGCCAGCAGTTTACCCCAGTTCCGGGGCAATCAGCCCCAGCATTTT.

This sequence joins TRBV5-6 and TRBJ2-7; possibly TRBD1 for D (6 bases). V lost 0 bases and J 6 bases, leaving 10 bases between the germline ends. Germline loops: CDR1 SGHDT, CDR2 YYEEEE. This CDR3 has 13 amino acids. CDR3 in amino acids: CASSLGSGAEQYF. Here the CDR3 DNA reads TGTGCCAGCAGCTTGGGGTCAGGGGCCGAGCAGTACTTC.

J is TRBJ2-7 and V is TRBV27; D is possibly TRBD2 (6 bases). This CDR3 is 16 amino acids long. V was pared by 6 bases and J by 1 base, with 19 bases between. Germline V gives CDR1 MNHEY, CDR2 SMNVEV (reference sequence). CDR3 nucleotide sequence: TGTGCCAGCAGCCCGGGGACTTCCCCATTATCCTACGAGCAGTACTTC. Protein: CASSPGTSPLSYEQYF.

This chain uses TRBV5-5 with TRBJ2-7, with D possibly TRBD1 on 6 matching bases. CDR1 and CDR2 (germline): SGHKS, YYEKEE (reference sequence). V dropped 4 bases and J dropped 3 bases, with 17 bases sitting between them. CDR3 size: 15 residues. The CDR3 here is CASSLRAGEGYEQYF. In nucleotides, the CDR3 is TGTGCCAGCAGCCTAAGGGCAGGGGAAGGCTACGAGCAGTACTTC.

The genes are TRBV10-2 and TRBJ2-7, with D unclear. Germline CDR1 WSHSY, CDR2 SAAADI. The CDR3 loop spans 14 amino acids. Trimming left V 4 bases short and J 3 bases short, with 13 bases between. The CDR3 DNA sequence: TGCGCCAGCAGTGGTTTGGGCACCTTCTACGAGCAGTACTTC. Protein: CASSGLGTFYEQYF.

The V gene is TRBV27, the J gene TRBJ2-6; D might be TRBD1 or TRBD2, each matching 5 bases. CDR1 is MNHEY and CDR2 is SMNVEV in the germline V gene (reference sequence). This CDR3 is 16 amino acids long. V was clipped by 5 bases and J by 2 bases, with 13 bases between them. The chain's CDR3 is CASSRGARAGANVLTF. As DNA, the CDR3 is TGTGCCAGCAGTAGGGGTGCGCGGGCTGGGGCCAACGTCCTGACTTTC. The full variable domain, rest sourced from reference TRBV27 and TRBJ2-6, is EAQVTQNPRYLITVTGKKLTVTCSQNMNHEYMSWYRQDPGLGLRQIYYSMNVEVTDKGDVPEGYKVSRKEKRNFPLILESPSPNQTSLYFCASSRGARAGANVLTFGAGSRLTVL.

V gene TRBV11-1 combines with J gene TRBJ2-1, with a tentative D call TRBD1 (5 bases). The CDR3 extends over 14 amino acids. Germline CDR1 reads SGHAT; CDR2 reads FQDESV (reference sequence). The V end lost 1 base, the J end lost 8 bases, and 12 bases lay between the germline ends. CDR3 in amino acids: CASSLVGARDEQFF. In nucleotides, the CDR3 is TGTGCCAGCAGCTTAGTTGGGGCACGGGATGAGCAGTTCTTC.

This clonotype was observed a single time. J is TRBJ2-2 and V is TRBV12-3 or TRBV12-4, with a tentative D call TRBD2 (5 bases). This CDR3 has 15 amino acids. Between the trimmed V and J ends, which lost 1 base and 0 bases, there was a span of 6 bases. The CDR3 region is CASSLDGANTGELFF. DNA of the CDR3: TGTGCCAGCAGTTTAGACGGGGCGAACACCGGGGAGCTGTTTTTT.